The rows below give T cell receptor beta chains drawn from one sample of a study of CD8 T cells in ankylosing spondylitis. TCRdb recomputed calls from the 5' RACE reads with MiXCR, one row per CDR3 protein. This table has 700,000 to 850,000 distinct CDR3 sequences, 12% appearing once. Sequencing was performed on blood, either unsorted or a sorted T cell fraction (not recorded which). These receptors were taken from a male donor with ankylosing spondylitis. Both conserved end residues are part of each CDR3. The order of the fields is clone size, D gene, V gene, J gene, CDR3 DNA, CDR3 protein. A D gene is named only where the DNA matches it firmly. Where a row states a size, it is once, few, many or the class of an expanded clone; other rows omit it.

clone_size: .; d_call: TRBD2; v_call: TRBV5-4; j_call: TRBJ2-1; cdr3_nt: TGTGCCAGCAGCCTCAGGGGAGCGGGAGGGAACAATGAGCAGTTCTTC; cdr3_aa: CASSLRGAGGNNEQFF
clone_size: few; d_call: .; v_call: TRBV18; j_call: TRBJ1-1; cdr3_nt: TGTGCCAGCTCACCCGAGGTGGGGCTGAACACTGAAGCTTTCTTT; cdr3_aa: CASSPEVGLNTEAFF
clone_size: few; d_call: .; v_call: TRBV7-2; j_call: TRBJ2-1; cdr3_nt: TGTGCCAGCAGCGCCCAGGGTATAGACACGAACAATGAGCAGTTCTTC; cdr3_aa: CASSAQGIDTNNEQFF
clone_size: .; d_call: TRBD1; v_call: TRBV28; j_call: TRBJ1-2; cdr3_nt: TGTGCCAGCAGCTTAGCCGGGACAGGAGGAGGCTACACCTTC; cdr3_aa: CASSLAGTGGGYTF
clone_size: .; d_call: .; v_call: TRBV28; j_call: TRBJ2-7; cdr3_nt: .; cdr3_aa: CASSFGSGTRSF
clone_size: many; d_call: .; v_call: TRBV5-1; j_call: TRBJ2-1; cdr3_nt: TGCGCCAGCAGCTTGGGGGGTAGACGTGAGCAGTTCTTC; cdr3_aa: CASSLGGRREQFF
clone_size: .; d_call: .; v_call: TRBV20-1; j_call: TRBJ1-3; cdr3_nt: TGCAGTGCTAGAGATGACTCGCTGGGGGGAAACACCATATATTTT; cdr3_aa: CSARDDSLGGNTIYF
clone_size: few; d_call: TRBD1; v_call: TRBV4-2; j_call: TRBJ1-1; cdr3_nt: TGTGCCAGCAGCCAGGAGGGACAGGGGTGGACTGAAGCTTTCTTT; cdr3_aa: CASSQEGQGWTEAFF
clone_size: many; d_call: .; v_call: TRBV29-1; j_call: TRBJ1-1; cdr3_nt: TGCAGCGTTGTCAAGGACAGTAGGGACACTGAAGCTTTCTTT; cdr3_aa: CSVVKDSRDTEAFF
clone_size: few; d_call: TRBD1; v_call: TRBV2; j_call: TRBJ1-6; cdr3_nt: TGTGCCAGCGCGCCGGGACAGGCTTTGGGCGCACCCCTCCACTTT; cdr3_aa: CASAPGQALGAPLHF
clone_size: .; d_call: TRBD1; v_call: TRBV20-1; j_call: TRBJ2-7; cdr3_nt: TGCAGTGCTTCGGACAGGGTAAAGTACGAGCAGTACTTC; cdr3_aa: CSASDRVKYEQYF
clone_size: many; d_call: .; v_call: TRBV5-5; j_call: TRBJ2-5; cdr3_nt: TGTGCCAGCAGCTCCCGGACAGTCCAAGAGACCCAGTACTTC; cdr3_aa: CASSSRTVQETQYF
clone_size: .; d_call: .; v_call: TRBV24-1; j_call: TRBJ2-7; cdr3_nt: TGTGCCACCAGTGATCAATCAGGGAGCCCCGGGGAGCAGTACTTC; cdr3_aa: CATSDQSGSPGEQYF
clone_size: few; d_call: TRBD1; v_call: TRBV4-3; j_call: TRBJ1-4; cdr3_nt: TGCGCCAGCAGACAACAGGGGATTGATGAAAAACTGTTTTTT; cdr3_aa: CASRQQGIDEKLFF
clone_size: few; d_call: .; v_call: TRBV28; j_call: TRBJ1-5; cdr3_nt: TGTGCCAGCAGTGGGGCTGACTTTAGCAATCAGCCCCAGCATTTT; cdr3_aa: CASSGADFSNQPQHF
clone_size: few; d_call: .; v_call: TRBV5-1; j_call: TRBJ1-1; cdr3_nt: TGCGCCAGCAGCCCCCGCGGGGCGGAGAGCAACACTGAAGCTTTCTTT; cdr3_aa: CASSPRGAESNTEAFF
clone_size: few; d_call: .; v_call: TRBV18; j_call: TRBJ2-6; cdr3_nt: TGTGCCAGCTCACCAGTACAGGGGGCCAACGTCCTGACTTTC; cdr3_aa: CASSPVQGANVLTF
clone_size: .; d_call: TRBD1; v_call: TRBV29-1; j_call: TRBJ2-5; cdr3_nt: TGCAGCACAGGGGGTCCCCTAGAGACCCAGTACTTC; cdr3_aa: CSTGGPLETQYF
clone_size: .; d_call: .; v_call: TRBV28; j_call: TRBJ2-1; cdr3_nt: TGTGCCAGCAGTTTAAGTCAGGGGCGGGGGACATACAATGAGCAGTTCTTC; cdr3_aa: CASSLSQGRGTYNEQFF
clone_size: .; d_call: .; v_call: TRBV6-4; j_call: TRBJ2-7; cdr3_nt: TGTGCCACCTGGACCTACGAGCAGTACTTC; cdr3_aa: CATWTYEQYF
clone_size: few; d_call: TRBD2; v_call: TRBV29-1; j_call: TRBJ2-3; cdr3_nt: TGCAGCGTTGTCGACAGCGGGATTTTAACAGATACGCAGTATTTT; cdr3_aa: CSVVDSGILTDTQYF
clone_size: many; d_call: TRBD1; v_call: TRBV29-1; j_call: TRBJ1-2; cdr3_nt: TGCAGCGTGCAACAGGGGGCTGGCTATGGCTACACCTTC; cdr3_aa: CSVQQGAGYGYTF